These T cell receptor beta chains were read from a single sample in a study of blood T cell repertoires in COVID-19. Repertoires were generated with immunoSEQ multiplex PCR, while TCRdb's copy carries only in-frame clones and drops some. The sample comprises fewer than 300,000 clones, around 89% of which are singletons, and approximately 9% rests with the top ten. Source material: PBMCs or T cells enriched from blood (not recorded which). The receptors were sampled from a man aged 35 to 55 who had recovered from COVID-19. Both conserved end residues are part of each CDR3. A D gene is named only where the DNA matches it firmly. Clone size is stated in some rows and not others, as once, few, many or a class when expanded.

clone_size	v_call	cdr3_length	j_call	d_call	cdr3_aa	cdr3_nt
-	TRBV11-2	12	TRBJ2-3	-	CASSHRTDTQYF	TGTGCCAGCAGCCACAGGACAGATACGCAGTATTTT
-	TRBV25-1	17	TRBJ1-6	-	CASSELGVRAYNSPLHF	TGTGCCAGCAGTGAATTAGGGGTCCGCGCCTATAATTCACCCCTCCACTTT
-	TRBV5-1	14	TRBJ2-7	TRBD1	CASSSQGDSYEQYF	TGCGCCAGCAGCTCCCAGGGGGACTCCTACGAGCAGTACTTC
-	TRBV27	16	TRBJ2-7	TRBD2	CASSASGGLGENEQYF	TGTGCCAGCAGTGCTAGCGGGGGCCTTGGGGAGAACGAGCAGTACTTC
-	TRBV5-4	15	TRBJ2-1	-	CASRFERSSYNEQFF	TGTGCCAGCAGGTTTGAGAGAAGCTCCTACAATGAGCAGTTCTTC
once	TRBV5-6	14	TRBJ2-2	-	CASSLLQGDGELFF	TGTGCCAGCAGCTTGCTTCAAGGGGACGGGGAGCTGTTTTTT
-	TRBV5-8	14	TRBJ2-2	-	CASSFRGTTGELFF	TGTGCCAGCAGCTTCAGGGGCACAACCGGGGAGCTGTTTTTT
-	TRBV7-2	14	TRBJ2-5	TRBD2	CASSFRRTSGAQYF	TGTGCCAGCAGCTTCAGAAGGACTAGCGGGGCCCAGTACTTC
-	TRBV5-1	14	TRBJ2-7	-	CASSSSGPNYEQYF	TGCGCCAGCAGCTCTTCAGGGCCTAACTACGAGCAGTACTTC
-	TRBV4-2	17	TRBJ2-7	TRBD2	CASSQPSRTSGRYEQYF	TGTGCCAGCAGCCAGCCCAGTCGGACTAGCGGGAGGTACGAGCAGTACTTC
-	TRBV25-1	13	TRBJ2-3	-	CASTDRDTDTQYF	TGTGCCAGCACCGACAGAGACACAGATACGCAGTATTTT
-	TRBV6-5	16	TRBJ2-7	TRBD2	CASSYNLAGEVYEQYF	TGTGCCAGCAGTTACAATCTAGCGGGAGAGGTTTACGAGCAGTACTTC
-	TRBV7-7	15	TRBJ2-6	TRBD1	CASGQYISGANVLTF	TGTGCCTCGGGACAGTACATCTCTGGGGCCAACGTCCTGACTTTC
once	TRBV6-5	13	TRBJ2-7	-	CASSSYGDYEQYF	TGTGCCAGCAGTTCCTACGGGGACTACGAGCAGTACTTC
-	TRBV3-1/TRBV3-2	19	TRBJ2-1	TRBD2	CASSPNVRLRGGEYNEQFF	TGTGCCAGCAGCCCTAACGTGCGTCTTCGCGGGGGGGAATACAATGAGCAGTTCTTC
-	TRBV5-1	17	TRBJ1-2	TRBD1	CASSLPGTADFLRGYTF	TGCGCCAGCAGCTTGCCTGGGACAGCCGATTTTCTGCGCGGCTACACCTTC
-	TRBV28	17	TRBJ1-2	TRBD1	CASRTPPGQAKYYGYTF	TGTGCCAGCAGGACCCCTCCGGGACAGGCGAAGTACTATGGCTACACCTTC
once	TRBV5-4	15	TRBJ2-7	-	CASSLVVAGDYEQYF	TGTGCCAGCAGCTTGGTGGTCGCAGGGGACTACGAGCAGTACTTC
-	TRBV27	13	TRBJ1-2	TRBD1	CASSIGQGAGYTF	TGTGCCAGCAGTATCGGACAGGGGGCTGGCTACACCTTC
-	TRBV6-2/TRBV6-3	15	TRBJ2-7	TRBD1	CASSYGGQGYHEQYF	TGTGCCAGCAGTTACGGAGGACAGGGGTACCACGAGCAGTACTTC
-	TRBV9	13	TRBJ2-7	TRBD2	CASSVGGSYEQYF	TGTGCCAGCAGCGTAGGCGGGAGCTACGAGCAGTACTTC
few	TRBV3-1/TRBV3-2	13	TRBJ2-3	-	CASSQKRGDTQYF	TGTGCCAGCAGCCAAAAACGGGGGGATACGCAGTATTTT
-	TRBV7-3	13	TRBJ1-1	TRBD1	CASKRTGGTEAFF	TGTGCCAGCAAGAGGACAGGGGGCACTGAAGCTTTCTTT
-	TRBV5-4	15	TRBJ2-2	TRBD2	CASSLVSSGAGELFF	TGTGCCAGCAGCTTGGTCTCTAGCGGGGCCGGGGAGCTGTTTTTT
-	TRBV15	15	TRBJ2-7	TRBD2	CATSREGSGYYEQYF	TGTGCCACCAGCAGAGAGGGTAGCGGGTACTACGAGCAGTACTTC
-	TRBV3-1/TRBV3-2	15	TRBJ1-6	-	CASSHIAQGDSPLHF	TGTGCCAGCAGCCATATAGCACAGGGAGACTCACCCCTCCACTTT
-	TRBV6-5	16	TRBJ2-5	TRBD1	CASSSIRDRVQETQYF	TGTGCCAGCAGTTCCATCCGTGACAGGGTCCAAGAGACCCAGTACTTC
-	TRBV11-3	14	TRBJ2-3	TRBD1	CASSLWDRADTQYF	TGTGCCAGCAGCTTATGGGACAGGGCAGATACGCAGTATTTT
once	TRBV5-1	17	TRBJ1-5	TRBD1	CASSAGTGVGGNQPQHF	TGCGCCAGCAGCGCCGGGACAGGGGTGGGGGGCAATCAGCCCCAGCATTTT
-	TRBV19	16	TRBJ2-2	TRBD2	CASSLGLAGITGELFF	TGTGCCAGTAGCCTGGGACTAGCGGGGATCACCGGGGAGCTGTTTTTT
-	TRBV28	16	TRBJ1-4	-	CASRTGLVATNEKLFF	TGTGCCAGCAGAACAGGCCTCGTTGCAACTAATGAAAAACTGTTTTTT
-	TRBV4-1	15	TRBJ2-7	TRBD1	CASSQGPQGAGEQYF	TGCGCCAGCAGCCAAGGCCCCCAGGGGGCGGGGGAGCAGTACTTC
once	TRBV5-4	15	TRBJ1-1	TRBD1	CASSSYRGTNTEAFF	TGTGCCAGCAGCAGTTACAGGGGAACGAACACTGAAGCTTTCTTT
-	TRBV11-2	15	TRBJ2-7	TRBD2	CASSPSGGYSYEQYF	TGTGCCAGCAGCCCCAGCGGGGGCTACTCCTACGAGCAGTACTTC
-	TRBV4-1	15	TRBJ2-7	-	CASSQRDGGDYEQYF	TGCGCCAGCAGCCAGAGGGATGGAGGGGACTACGAGCAGTACTTC
few	TRBV27	11	TRBJ2-1	-	CASIRGNEQFF	TGTGCCAGCATCCGAGGGAATGAGCAGTTCTTC
-	TRBV27	14	TRBJ2-7	TRBD1	CASRWTGELYEQYF	TGTGCCAGCAGGTGGACAGGGGAGCTCTACGAGCAGTACTTC
-	TRBV30	15	TRBJ1-2	TRBD1	CAWSLTGGEIYGYTF	TGTGCCTGGAGCCTGACAGGGGGTGAGATCTATGGCTACACCTTC
-	TRBV7-2	19	TRBJ2-2	TRBD2	CASSFYLAGDLGDTGELFF	TGTGCCAGCAGCTTCTACTTAGCGGGAGATTTGGGGGACACCGGGGAGCTGTTTTTT
few	TRBV3-1/TRBV3-2	16	TRBJ1-2	-	CASSQESRQSRYGYTF	TGTGCCAGCAGCCAAGAAAGTAGACAGTCTAGGTATGGCTACACCTTC
-	TRBV7-9	14	TRBJ2-7	TRBD1	CASSPGTGDYEQYF	TGTGCCAGCAGTCCTGGGACAGGGGATTACGAGCAGTACTTC
-	TRBV3-1/TRBV3-2	13	TRBJ1-3	-	CASGDSSGNTIYF	TGTGCCAGCGGCGACAGCTCTGGAAACACCATATATTTT